A selection of T cell receptor beta chains follows, all from one sample in a study of blood T cell repertoires in COVID-19. Measured with immunoSEQ multiplex PCR; TCRdb has only the in-frame clones, and not every one. The repertoire holds 200,000 to 250,000 clones, with around four fifths as singletons. Sequenced sample: PBMCs or T cells enriched from blood (not recorded which). The receptors stem from a man aged 35-49 years who had recovered from COVID-19. Each CDR3 is given with its conserved first and last residue. The D gene is left open where the match is weak. Clone size is shown for a subset of rows, as once, few, many or a class of expanded clone.

J	D	V	size	DNA	CDR3
TRBJ1-1	.	TRBV7-6	.	TGTGCCAGCACCCCTATGGGGGGTGACACTGAAGCTTTCTTT	CASTPMGGDTEAFF
TRBJ1-5	TRBD1	TRBV10-3	few	TGTGCCATCAGCCGGGACAGCGTTCAGCCCCAGCATTTT	CAISRDSVQPQHF
TRBJ2-5	TRBD2	TRBV4-2	.	TGTGCCAGCAGCCAAGGACTAGCGGGGGGCGAGACCCAGTACTTC	CASSQGLAGGETQYF
TRBJ1-1	.	TRBV21-1	.	TGTGCCAGCAGCAGACAGGGGAACACTGAAGCTTTCTTT	CASSRQGNTEAFF
TRBJ2-7	TRBD1	TRBV24-1	few	TGTGCCACCAATGGACAGGGGGCACGCTACGAGCAGTACTTC	CATNGQGARYEQYF
TRBJ1-5	TRBD1	TRBV28	.	TGTGCCAGCAGTTTTATTGAGGGGACAGGCGGGCGTGCTCAGCCCCAGCATTTT	CASSFIEGTGGRAQPQHF
TRBJ2-7	TRBD2	TRBV19	.	TGTGCCAGTAGTATAGCGACGCAACGTAGCGGGAGGACCGCCTACGAGCAGTACTTC	CASSIATQRSGRTAYEQYF
TRBJ1-2	TRBD1	TRBV19	.	TGTGCCAGTAGTGCGACCGGGACAGGGCGGTTTGGCTACACCTTC	CASSATGTGRFGYTF
TRBJ2-5	TRBD2	TRBV5-1	.	TGCGCCAGCAGCTTGAGGTCGGGAGGCCAAGAGACCCAGTACTTC	CASSLRSGGQETQYF
TRBJ2-1	.	TRBV9	.	TGTGCCAGCAGCGTAGTGGGAGACACTTACAATGAGCAGTTCTTC	CASSVVGDTYNEQFF
TRBJ1-5	TRBD1	TRBV27	few	TGTGCCAGCAGGCCTTCGACCGGGACAGGGGGTCAGCCCCAGCATTTT	CASRPSTGTGGQPQHF
TRBJ2-7	.	TRBV9	.	TGTGCCAGCAGCCCTCAAAACGCGGGCCACTCCTACGAGCAGTACTTC	CASSPQNAGHSYEQYF
TRBJ2-7	TRBD1	TRBV7-8	.	TGTGCCAGCAGCATCAGGGGGCAGATCTACGAGCAGTACTTC	CASSIRGQIYEQYF
TRBJ1-2	.	TRBV28	.	TGTGCCAGCAGTTTGAGTGGGACACCTAACCCCCCCTTC	CASSLSGTPNPPF
TRBJ2-1	TRBD1	TRBV5-4	few	TGTGCCAGCAGCTTGGGGGGACAGGGGGCAAGTGAGCAGTTCTTC	CASSLGGQGASEQFF
TRBJ2-7	.	TRBV30	.	TGTGCCTGGAGGAAAGTCGCAGGGTTTAGCTCCTACGAGCAGTACTTC	CAWRKVAGFSSYEQYF
TRBJ2-5	.	TRBV6-4	.	TGTGCCAGCAGTGAAGGTCAGGGGCCGCAAGAGACCCAGTACTTC	CASSEGQGPQETQYF
TRBJ1-5	TRBD1	TRBV3-1/TRBV3-2	.	TGTGCCAGCAGCTCAACCGGGACAGGGGGCTTTGGCAATCAGCCCCAGCATTTT	CASSSTGTGGFGNQPQHF
TRBJ2-7	.	TRBV15	.	TGTGCCACCAGCACCACGGGCTACGAGCAGTACTTC	CATSTTGYEQYF
TRBJ1-6	.	TRBV2	.	TGTGCCAGCTGGAGGTACTTGGGGTCACCCCTCCACTTT	CASWRYLGSPLHF
TRBJ1-6	.	TRBV6-5	.	TGTGCCAGCAGGCGACAGGAGAATTCACCCCTCCACTTT	CASRRQENSPLHF
TRBJ1-2	TRBD1	TRBV19	.	TGTGCCAGTAGTACCCCCGGGACAGGGAACTATGGCTACACCTTC	CASSTPGTGNYGYTF
TRBJ2-1	.	TRBV30	.	TGTGCCTGGAGTGTTGGGCTAGCAGTGGATGAGCAGTTCTTC	CAWSVGLAVDEQFF
TRBJ1-5	.	TRBV28	few	TGTGCCAGCAGCACAGGGTGGAATCAGCCCCAGCATTTT	CASSTGWNQPQHF
TRBJ2-5	.	TRBV30	.	TGTGCCTGGAGCCCGACAGCCTCGGAGACCCAGTACTTC	CAWSPTASETQYF
TRBJ1-1	TRBD1	TRBV28	.	TGTGCCAGCAGTTTTGCACAGGGGGACACTGAAGCTTTCTTT	CASSFAQGDTEAFF
TRBJ2-1	TRBD2	TRBV11-2	.	TGTGCCAGCAGCTCGACCACTAGCGGGGGGGTCCTCGAGCAGTTCTTC	CASSSTTSGGVLEQFF
TRBJ2-3	TRBD2	TRBV29-1	.	TGCAGCGTTGGAATTAGCGGGGTGTGGGATACGCAGTATTTT	CSVGISGVWDTQYF
TRBJ2-2	.	TRBV7-3	.	TGTGCCAGCAGCCCTACTAATTCCGGGGAGCTGTTTTTT	CASSPTNSGELFF
TRBJ2-7	.	TRBV7-2	.	TGTGCCAGCAGCTTAGACTTCGGCGGAACTGACTACGAGCAGTACTTC	CASSLDFGGTDYEQYF
TRBJ2-5	TRBD2	TRBV7-3	.	TGTGCCAGCAGCTTAGGGACTTGGGGGGGAGAGACCCAGTACTTC	CASSLGTWGGETQYF
TRBJ1-4	.	TRBV4-3	.	TGCGCCAGCAGCCAAGATATGGGACATTCCGAAAAACTGTTTTTT	CASSQDMGHSEKLFF
TRBJ2-5	TRBD2	TRBV7-2	once	TGTGCCAGCAGCCCCCGGACTAGCGGCGAAGAGACCCAGTACTTC	CASSPRTSGEETQYF
TRBJ2-4	.	TRBV6-4	.	TGTGCCAGCAGTGACTCCGGGGGAAACATTCAGTACTTC	CASSDSGGNIQYF
TRBJ1-6	TRBD1	TRBV18	.	TGTGCCAGCTCACCCGAACAGGGGGCGAATTCACCCCTCCACTTT	CASSPEQGANSPLHF
TRBJ2-1	.	TRBV18	.	TGTGCCAGCTCGCCGACTGGATCGCCCTACAATGAGCAGTTCTTC	CASSPTGSPYNEQFF
TRBJ2-5	TRBD2	TRBV7-2	.	TGTGCCAGCAGCTCCAGACTAGCTGGGCAAGAGACCCAGTACTTC	CASSSRLAGQETQYF
TRBJ2-5	.	TRBV15	.	TGTGCCACCAGCAAGGAGGCCATCCAAGAGACCCAGTACTTC	CATSKEAIQETQYF
TRBJ1-4	.	TRBV4-2	.	TGTGCCAGCAGCGAGGGGGGGGCGCCTAATGAAAAACTGTTTTTT	CASSEGGAPNEKLFF
TRBJ2-7	TRBD1	TRBV11-2	.	TGTGCCAGCAGCTTAGGGGGGACAGGGGTGCACGAGCAGTACTTC	CASSLGGTGVHEQYF
TRBJ2-7	TRBD2	TRBV7-2	many	TGTGCCAGCAGCTTTTCTGCGACTAGCGGGGAAGAGCAGTACTTC	CASSFSATSGEEQYF
TRBJ2-7	.	TRBV28	.	TGTGCCAGCAGTTTAGGGACACCGACCTTCTACGAGCAGTACTTC	CASSLGTPTFYEQYF